This T cell receptor (beta chain) was identified during a study of T cell responses to AZD1222 COVID-19 vaccine (dated by TCRdb to the early 2020s). Some background on the complete study: TCR sequencing was performed for about 250 trial participants, of whom around 200 were given two doses of AZD1222 and about 25 were given two doses of MenACWY control vaccine. Enrollment into the trials was organized by age into subgroups of 18-55, 56-69 and 70-plus years, and those subgroups contained about 160, 30 and 59 TCR-sequenced participants, respectively.

The V end loses 0 bases and the J end loses 5 bases, and a stretch of 17 bases separates them. The cysteine opens and the phenylalanine closes a CDR3 of 16 amino acids. CDR3 DNA only is kept here, 48 bases in frame from base 1. In the germline V gene, CDR1 corresponds to SGHDT and CDR2 to YYEEEE. The sample's time point label, decoded: sample from adult after SARS-CoV-2 infection, after symptom onset. A couple of convalescent COVID-19 patients, sampled after symptom onset from adults with prior SARS-CoV-2 infection, were also TCR-sequenced for comparison. The study at large found these results: CD4 TCRs associated with the vaccine covered the entire spike protein, and the dominant responses were in regions 160-218 and 743-854. Most participants were white British and females outnumbered males, and the authors suggested that clonal diversity may have been underestimated. Reportedly, close to half of the unique spike-specific TCRs recognized epitopes lying outside the regions that are mutated in the B.1.351 and B.1.1.7 variants. In the small 56-69-year group, the increase in depth fell short of significance, most likely because of low power. A significant rise in spike-specific TCR breadth and depth was observed after two AZD1222 doses relative to day 0 and relative to MenACWY recipients. Conclusions about previously exposed vaccinees are limited because only 5 or 6 AZD1222 recipients were SARS-CoV-2 seropositive at baseline. No day 14 peak-response samples were available, so repertoires were characterized only after the peak T cell response.

The CDR3 regions of human TCRbeta chains were subjected to immunosequencing. For the original study's pipeline: Repertoire TCRs were checked for matches against a reference library of SARS-CoV-2-specific TCRs that had been generated using the MIRA antigen-specificity platform. Breadth was defined as the fraction of unique TCRs that were SARS-CoV-2-associated, and depth was defined as the fraction of total T cells that were SARS-CoV-2-associated. Each spike-specific TCR was assigned to its reactive spike region and to a CD4 or CD8 class using the MIRA data. Log10-transformed breadth and depth values were compared by one-way ANOVA with Sidak's multiple comparisons tests. TCRdb obtained this table from immuneACCESS and retained in-frame rearrangements with V and J assigned. These tables miss some clones; where compared with another copy, unresolved V genes account for less than half of the shortfall, and the remainder is unexplained. Clone size and the V and J calls come from that table; the DNA yielded D and trimming. The sample profile shows 150,000 to 160,000 clones; 80% to 90% of them were found once. The top ten hold approximately 6.6% of the sample.

About this clone: The clone's antigen remains unknown. The sample holds no much larger clone one base away, and base qualities are not on file.

The V and J genes are TRBV5-6 and TRBJ2-5; D gene: possibly TRBD1, on 6 matching bases. Material: peripheral blood, obtained after recovery from COVID-19. The TCR sequence derives from an adult who had recovered from COVID-19. The DNA sequence is given as TGTGCCAGCAGCTTGGTGGGGGCGCCTTTTGGGGAGACCCAGTACTTC. The resulting protein is CASSLVGAPFGETQYF. Extended through the reference TRBV5-6 and TRBJ2-5 proteins, this CDR3 yields the full variable domain: DAGVTQSPTHLIKTRGQQVTLRCSPKSGHDTVSWYQQALGQGPQFIFQYYEEEERQRGNFPDRFSGHQFPNYSSELNVNALLLGDSALYLCASSLVGAPFGETQYFGPGTRLLVL.